This T cell receptor beta chain was captured by sequencing in a study of CD8 T cells in Susac syndrome. Roughly 0.45 to 1 ug RNA was reverse transcribed with random hexamers. In TCRdb, the immunoSEQ multiplex PCR reads were re-called with MiXCR into one record per CDR3 protein. The sample holds over 350,000 distinct CDR3 sequences, more than 70% seen once. Negative magnetic isolation gave CD8+ and CD4+ cells; FACS enriched CD8+ TEMRA. V was trimmed by 1 base and J by 0 bases, leaving 13 bases between them. CDR1 and CDR2 (germline): SNHLY, FYNNEI. CDR3 length equals 16 residues. J is TRBJ2-7 and V is TRBV2, with D perhaps matching TRBD1 (6 bases). The receptor was derived from a human donor with multiple sclerosis. Sequenced sample: CD8+ T cells from PBMCs. CDR3 region: CASSEEVEDSSYEQYF. In nucleotides, the CDR3 is TGTGCCAGCAGTGAAGAAGTAGAGGACAGCTCCTACGAGCAGTACTTC.